The 5 T cell receptor beta chains given below trace back to one sample, sequenced in a study of blood T cell repertoires in COVID-19. The assay was immunoSEQ multiplex PCR, and TCRdb's table has in-frame clones only and misses some. The table includes over 20,000 clones, roughly 83% detected once. The sample was peripheral blood. All receptors derive from a human donor with active COVID-19. The donor label of this sample is uncertain.

The chain combines TRBV2 with TRBJ2-5; 7 bases map to TRBD2. The germline gives CDR1 SNHLY, CDR2 FYNNEI. V was clipped by 5 bases and J by 1 base; unmatched bases: 7. This CDR3 contains 15 residues. CDR3 sequence reads: CASSPDLAVQETQYF. The CDR3 DNA reads as TGTGCCAGCAGTCCTGACCTAGCGGTCCAAGAGACCCAGTACTTC.

This clone was recorded only once. This chain joins TRBV9 and TRBJ1-4, with TRBD1 matching over 7 bases. The CDR3 length is 16 residues. CDR1 SGDLS and CDR2 YYNGEE come from the germline V gene. Trimming took 0 bases from V and 2 from J; bases not matched to a gene: 4. CDR3 region: CASSVGGGSTNEKLFF. The CDR3 nucleotides are TGTGCCAGCAGCGTAGGAGGGGGCTCCACTAATGAAAAACTGTTTTTT.

A note on this clone: Other DNA sequences in the sample encode the same CDR3. The rearrangement links TRBV18 to TRBJ1-6; 9 bases are a match to TRBD1. Germline V lookup: CDR1 KGHSH, CDR2 LQKENI. V lost 3 bases, J lost 7 bases, and 4 bases stayed unmatched. This CDR3 contains 15 residues. As DNA, the CDR3 is TGTGCCAGCTCACCGAGCGGGACAGGGAATTCACCCCTCCACTTT. This codes for CASSPSGTGNSPLHF.

The rearrangement joins TRBV6-6 to TRBJ1-6, with D possibly TRBD1 on 6 matching bases. CDR3 length: 16 amino acids. Trimming took 2 bases from V and 5 from J, leaving 13 bases between them. Per the germline V gene, CDR1 is MNHNY and CDR2 is SVGAGI (reference sequence). The CDR3 protein is CASSYDQGSNNSPLHF. CDR3 DNA sequence: TGTGCCAGCAGTTACGATCAGGGGAGTAATAATTCACCCCTCCACTTT.

V and J are TRBV24-1 and TRBJ2-1; weak D call: TRBD2 (5 bases). Trimming removed 5 bases from V and 6 bases from J, with 7 bases in between. CDR3 length equals 12 residues. Germline values: CDR1 KGHDR, CDR2 SFDVKD. The CDR3 DNA follows: TGTGCCACCAGTGCTAGCACCAATGAGCAGTTCTTC. Its translation: CATSASTNEQFF.